Reported below is one TCR beta chain. This entry belongs to a study of glioma-infiltrating T cells after dendritic cell vaccination. Using immunoSEQ multiplex PCR, the repertoire was profiled, and TCRdb retains in-frame clones only, with some absent. The sample lists fewer than 110,000 clones; more than 80% were seen once. The CDR3 is 15 residues long. V shed 4 bases and J 1 base; nucleotides not matched to a gene: 3. Germline V lookup: CDR1 SGHNT, CDR2 YYREEE (reference sequence). Sequenced material: blood, taken before dendritic cell vaccination. The clonotype was recovered from a human donor with glioblastoma. This sequence joins TRBV5-4 and TRBJ2-2, with 8 bases matching TRBD1. CDR3 loop: CASSVRGQNTGELFF. The CDR3 DNA reads as TGTGCCAGCAGCGTCAGGGGGCAGAACACCGGGGAGCTGTTTTTT. Filled out from reference TRBV5-4 and TRBJ2-2, the complete variable domain reads ETGVTQSPTHLIKTRGQQVTLRCSSQSGHNTVSWYQQALGQGPQFIFQYYREEENGRGNFPPRFSGLQFPNYSSELNVNALELDDSALYLCASSVRGQNTGELFFGEGSRLTVL.